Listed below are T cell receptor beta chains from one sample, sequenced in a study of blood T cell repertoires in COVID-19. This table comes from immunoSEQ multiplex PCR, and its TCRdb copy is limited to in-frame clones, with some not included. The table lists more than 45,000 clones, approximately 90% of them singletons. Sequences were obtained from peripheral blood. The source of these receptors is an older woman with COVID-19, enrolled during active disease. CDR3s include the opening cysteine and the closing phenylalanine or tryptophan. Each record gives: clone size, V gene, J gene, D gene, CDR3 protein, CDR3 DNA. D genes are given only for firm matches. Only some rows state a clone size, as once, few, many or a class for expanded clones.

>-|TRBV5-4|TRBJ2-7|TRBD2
CASSLVTSGMREQYF
TGTGCCAGCAGCTTGGTGACTAGCGGGATGAGAGAGCAGTACTTC
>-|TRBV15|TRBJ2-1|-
CATSRPALGALYNEQFF
TGTGCCACCAGCAGACCGGCCCTGGGGGCCCTCTACAATGAGCAGTTCTTC
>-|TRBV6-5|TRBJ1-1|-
CASSYRGFDTEAFF
TGTGCCAGCAGTTACAGGGGGTTTGACACTGAAGCTTTCTTT
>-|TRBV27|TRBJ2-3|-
CASRAASTDTQYF
TGTGCCAGCAGGGCCGCTAGCACAGATACGCAGTATTTT
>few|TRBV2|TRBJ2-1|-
CASSGGWAYNEQFF
TGTGCCAGCAGTGGAGGTTGGGCCTACAATGAGCAGTTCTTC
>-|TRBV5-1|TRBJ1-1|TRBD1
CASSAKAGTGNTEAFF
TGCGCCAGCAGCGCCAAAGCCGGGACAGGAAACACTGAAGCTTTCTTT
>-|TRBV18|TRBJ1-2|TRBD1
CASSPPGLVPTGDEDYGYTF
TGTGCCAGCTCACCACCGGGTTTGGTACCGACAGGGGACGAGGACTATGGCTACACCTTC
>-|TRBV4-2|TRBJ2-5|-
CASSQDGRKQETQYF
TGTGCCAGCAGCCAAGACGGGAGAAAACAAGAGACCCAGTACTTC
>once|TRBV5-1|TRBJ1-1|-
CASSLQTGPNTEAFF
TGCGCCAGCAGCCTACAGACAGGACCGAACACTGAAGCTTTCTTT
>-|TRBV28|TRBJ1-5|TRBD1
CASSLRTGGFRPQHF
TGTGCCAGCAGTTTACGGACAGGGGGTTTTCGGCCCCAGCATTTT
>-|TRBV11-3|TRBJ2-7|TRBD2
CASSSIGTSLYEQYF
TGTGCCAGCAGTTCTATCGGGACTAGTCTTTACGAGCAGTACTTC
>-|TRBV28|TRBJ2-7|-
CASSPLGQGSIEQYF
TGTGCCAGCAGTCCCCTCGGGCAGGGTTCCATCGAGCAGTACTTC
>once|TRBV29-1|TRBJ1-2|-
CSVVGPGSYGYTF
TGCAGCGTTGTGGGCCCAGGAAGCTATGGCTACACCTTC
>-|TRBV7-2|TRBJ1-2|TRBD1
CASSPGDRYYGYTF
TGTGCCAGCAGCCCCGGGGACAGATACTATGGCTACACCTTC
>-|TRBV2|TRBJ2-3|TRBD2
CASKGVAGPDTQYF
TGTGCCAGCAAGGGGGTAGCGGGACCAGATACGCAGTATTTT
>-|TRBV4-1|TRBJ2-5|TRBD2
CASSDPSGRRETQYF
TGCGCCAGCAGCGACCCTAGCGGGAGGCGAGAGACCCAGTACTTC
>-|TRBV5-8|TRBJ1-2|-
CASSLGAYDYGYTF
TGTGCCAGCAGCTTGGGCGCATACGACTATGGCTACACCTTC
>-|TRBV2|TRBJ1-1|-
CATNAGRVGTEAFF
TGTGCCACCAACGCCGGCAGGGTGGGCACTGAAGCTTTCTTT
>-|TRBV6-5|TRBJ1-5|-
CASRDYSNQPQHF
TGTGCCAGCCGGGACTATAGCAATCAGCCCCAGCATTTT
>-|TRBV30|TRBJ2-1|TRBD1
CAWSVREGQGGNEQFF
TGTGCCTGGAGTGTACGGGAGGGACAGGGGGGGAATGAGCAGTTCTTC
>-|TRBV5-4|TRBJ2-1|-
CASTTQRLGGNNEQFF
TGTGCCAGCACCACCCAGCGACTCGGGGGTAACAATGAGCAGTTCTTC
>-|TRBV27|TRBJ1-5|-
CASSTYQGRSNQPQHF
TGTGCCAGCAGTACCTACCAGGGCAGGAGCAATCAGCCCCAGCATTTT
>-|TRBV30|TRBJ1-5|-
CAWSSGRSFFSNQPQHF
TGTGCCTGGAGTTCCGGCAGGTCCTTTTTTAGCAATCAGCCCCAGCATTTT
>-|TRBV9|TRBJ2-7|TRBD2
CASSVGTSGSHEQYF
TGTGCCAGCAGCGTAGGGACTAGCGGGAGTCACGAGCAGTACTTC
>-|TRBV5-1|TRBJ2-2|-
CASSFRQANTGELFF
TGCGCCAGCAGCTTTCGTCAGGCGAACACCGGGGAGCTGTTTTTT
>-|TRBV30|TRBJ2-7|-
CAWSMTAHYEQYF
TGTGCCTGGAGTATGACAGCCCACTACGAGCAGTACTTC
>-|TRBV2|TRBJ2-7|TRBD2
CASTGLGVSYEQYF
TGTGCCAGCACCGGACTAGGGGTTTCCTACGAGCAGTACTTC
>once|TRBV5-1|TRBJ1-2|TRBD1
CASSDRDRGNYGYTF
TGCGCCAGCAGCGACCGGGACAGGGGGAACTATGGCTACACCTTC
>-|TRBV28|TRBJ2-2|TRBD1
CASSFPTGDAGELFF
TGTGCCAGCAGTTTCCCCACAGGGGACGCCGGGGAGCTGTTTTTT
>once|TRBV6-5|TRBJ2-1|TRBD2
CASSPRLAGSGEQFF
TGTGCCAGCAGTCCACGACTAGCGGGATCGGGTGAGCAGTTCTTC
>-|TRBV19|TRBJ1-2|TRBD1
CASSIGGRTGGHGYTF
TGTGCCAGTAGTATAGGGGGACGGACAGGGGGCCATGGCTACACCTTC
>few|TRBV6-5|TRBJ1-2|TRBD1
CASSQGQVNGYTF
TGTGCCAGCAGCCAGGGACAGGTGAATGGCTACACCTTC
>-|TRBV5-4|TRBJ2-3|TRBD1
CASSWGQGATDTQYF
TGTGCCAGCAGCTGGGGCCAGGGGGCAACAGATACGCAGTATTTT
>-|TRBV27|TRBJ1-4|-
CASSLAANEKLFF
TGTGCCAGCAGTTTGGCAGCTAATGAAAAACTGTTTTTT
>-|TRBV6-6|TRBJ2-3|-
CASSYGVSTDTQYF
TGTGCCAGCAGTTACGGAGTGAGCACAGATACGCAGTATTTT
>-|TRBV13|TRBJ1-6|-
CATGDSPLHF
TGTGCCACAGGGGATTCACCCCTCCACTTT
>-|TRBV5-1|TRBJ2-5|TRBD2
CASSLGATSGRAGETQYF
TGCGCCAGCAGCTTAGGAGCCACTAGCGGGAGGGCCGGGGAGACCCAGTACTTC
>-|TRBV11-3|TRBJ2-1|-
CASSLRGIDNEQFF
TGTGCCAGCAGCTTACGCGGGATCGATAATGAGCAGTTCTTC
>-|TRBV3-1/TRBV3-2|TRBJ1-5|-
CASSQGGGEQPQHF
TGTGCCAGCAGCCAAGGGGGAGGGGAGCAGCCCCAGCATTTT
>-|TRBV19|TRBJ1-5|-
CASSISGYPHAQHF
TGTGCCAGTAGTATTTCAGGGTATCCGCACGCCCAGCATTTT
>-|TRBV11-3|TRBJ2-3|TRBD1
CASSSDWDRKYTDTQYF
TGTGCCAGCAGCTCGGATTGGGACAGGAAATACACAGATACGCAGTATTTT
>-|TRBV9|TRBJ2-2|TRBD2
CASSVGLAGIGPGELFF
TGTGCCAGCAGCGTGGGTCTAGCGGGAATCGGGCCCGGGGAGCTGTTTTTT
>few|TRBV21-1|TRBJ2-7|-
CATLGQVYEQYF
TGTGCCACCCTGGGACAAGTCTACGAGCAGTACTTC
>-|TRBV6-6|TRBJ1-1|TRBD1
CASSYDRDTEAFF
TGTGCCAGCAGTTACGACAGGGACACTGAAGCTTTCTTT
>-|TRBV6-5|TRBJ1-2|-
CASRGSVYGYTF
TGTGCCAGTAGGGGTTCAGTCTATGGCTACACCTTC
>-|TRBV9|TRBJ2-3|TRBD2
CASSPRLAGGLDTQYF
TGTGCCAGCAGCCCCCGACTAGCGGGAGGGCTGGATACGCAGTATTTT
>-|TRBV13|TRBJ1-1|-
CASSLRSAGVTEAFF
TGTGCCAGCAGCTTACGTTCGGCAGGGGTCACTGAAGCTTTCTTT
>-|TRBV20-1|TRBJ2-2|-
CSASRPGRTRELFF
TGCAGTGCTAGTCGCCCAGGGCGGACCAGGGAGCTGTTTTTT
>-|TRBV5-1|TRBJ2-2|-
CASSFGGSGTGELFF
TGCGCCAGCAGCTTTGGAGGATCCGGCACCGGGGAGCTGTTTTTT
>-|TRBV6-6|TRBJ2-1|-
CASSHAGIYNEQFF
TGTGCCAGCAGTCACGCAGGTATATACAATGAGCAGTTCTTC
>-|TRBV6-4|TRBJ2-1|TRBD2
CASSEEAGIYNEQFF
TGTGCCAGCAGTGAGGAAGCGGGGATCTACAATGAGCAGTTCTTC
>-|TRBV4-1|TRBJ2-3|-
CASSQGAQKRVDTQYF
TGCGCCAGCAGCCAAGGAGCGCAAAAGAGAGTAGATACGCAGTATTTT